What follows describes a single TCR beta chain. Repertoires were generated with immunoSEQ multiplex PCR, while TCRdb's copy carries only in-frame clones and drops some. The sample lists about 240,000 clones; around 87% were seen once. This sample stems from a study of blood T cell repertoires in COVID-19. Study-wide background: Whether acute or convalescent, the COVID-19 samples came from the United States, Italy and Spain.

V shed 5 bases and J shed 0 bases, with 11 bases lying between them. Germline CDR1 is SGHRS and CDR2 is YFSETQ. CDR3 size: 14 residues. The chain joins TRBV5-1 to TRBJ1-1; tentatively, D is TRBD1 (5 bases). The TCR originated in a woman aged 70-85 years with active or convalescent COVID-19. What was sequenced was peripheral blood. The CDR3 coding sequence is TGCGCCAGCAGTTCGGGGGTCCTGAACACTGAAGCTTTCTTT. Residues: CASSSGVLNTEAFF.